Following are 8 T cell receptor beta chains from one sample sequenced in a study of cytomegalovirus exposure and HLA in healthy donors. PCR amplification relied on 60 Vbeta primers (plus 13 Jbeta primers). Profiling relied on immunoSEQ multiplex PCR, and the TCRdb table lists in-frame clones only, not all of them. The sample contains some 98,000 clones, under 80% of which appear only once. Sample: PBMCs. These receptors were taken from a man aged 35 to 55 in good health and CMV-seronegative.

The rearrangement joins TRBV6-5 to TRBJ2-7; the D gene is possibly TRBD2 (6 bases). CDR3 length: 13 residues. Germline V gene sequence: CDR1 MNHEY, CDR2 SVGAGI. V lost 8 bases and J lost 2, with 13 bases in between. The CDR3 coding sequence is TGTGCCAGCGAATTTGGGGGGACCTACGAGCAGTACTTC. This sequence encodes CASEFGGTYEQYF.

This rearrangement joins TRBV4-3 to TRBJ2-7; 8 nucleotides agree with TRBD2. CDR3 length equals 17 residues. Trimming took 3 bases from V and 0 from J; bases not matched to a gene: 10. Germline V CDR1 and CDR2: LGHNA, YSLEER. The CDR3 here is CASSQNGRALSSYEQYF. CDR3 DNA sequence: TGCGCCAGCAGCCAGAACGGGAGGGCATTGAGCTCCTACGAGCAGTACTTC.

The gene calls are TRBV2 and TRBJ2-1, with TRBD2 identical over 10 bases. The junction had 7 bases not matched to a gene; V was cut back by 11 bases and J by 6 bases. The CDR3 is made up of 13 amino acids. Germline V CDR1 and CDR2: SNHLY, FYNNEI. The CDR3 nucleotides read TGTGCCGGCGGACTAGCGGAGTTCAATGAGCAGTTCTTC. Residues: CAGGLAEFNEQFF.

This clone was seen a single time. The chain links TRBV5-1 to TRBJ1-5, with TRBD1 as a possible D gene (5 bases). The CDR3 runs to 14 residues. Germline loops: CDR1 SGHRS, CDR2 YFSETQ. V was trimmed by 0 bases and J by 3 bases, leaving 7 bases between them. The CDR3 nucleotides are TGCGCCAGCAGCTTGGCAGGGTTCAATCAGCCCCAGCATTTT. Translation: CASSLAGFNQPQHF.

The chain carries TRBV9 and TRBJ2-2; TRBD2 agrees at 16 bases. Germline V gene data show CDR1 as SGDLS and CDR2 as YYNGEE. This CDR3 is 17 amino acids long. V was clipped by 6 bases and J by 5 bases; unmatched bases: 7. CDR3 sequence reads: CASKPGLAGGRTGELFF. CDR3 nucleotides: TGTGCCAGCAAACCGGGACTAGCGGGGGGGCGTACCGGGGAGCTGTTTTTT.

V is TRBV19 and J is TRBJ1-1; the D gene is possibly TRBD1 (6 bases). V lost 4 bases to trimming and J lost 5 bases, with 26 bases between them. CDR1 and CDR2 (germline): LNHDA, SQIVND (reference sequence). CDR3 size: 18 residues. The CDR3 protein is CASSTLRGGHLGGTEAFF. The DNA for the CDR3 is TGTGCCAGTAGTACCCTCCGGGGGGGACACCTCGGAGGGACTGAAGCTTTCTTT.

V is TRBV27 and J is TRBJ1-2; D is ambiguous. This CDR3 contains 15 residues. V lost 3 bases and J lost 2, with 13 bases in between. Germline loops: CDR1 MNHEY, CDR2 SMNVEV (reference sequence). The CDR3 protein is CASSFKFTQNYGYTF. The CDR3 nucleotides read TGTGCCAGCAGTTTTAAATTTACCCAGAACTATGGCTACACCTTC.

Here the CDR3 reads CASSVGGGGSAQPQHF. DNA for the CDR3: TGTGCCAGCAGCGTAGGTGGTGGGGGGTCGGCGCAGCCCCAGCATTTT. The rearrangement uses TRBV9 and TRBJ1-5; possibly TRBD1 for D (5 bases). Germline V gene sequence: CDR1 SGDLS, CDR2 YYNGEE. Between the trimmed V and J ends, which lost 0 bases and 7 bases, there was a span of 17 bases. The CDR3 consists of 16 residues.